Below, 10 T cell receptor beta chains from the same sample are listed, as sequenced in a study of shared clonotypes between healthy human individuals. Assay: immunoSEQ multiplex PCR; the TCRdb copy retains only in-frame clones and omits some. This repertoire shows millions of clones, over 85% found once; its top ten account for around 0.14%. Source material: naive CD4+ T cells sorted from blood. Subset indicated: CD45RA+ positively selected. These receptors all come from a man younger than 35 in good health.

The chain couples TRBV29-1 to TRBJ2-5; 7 bases map to TRBD1. This CDR3 spans 12 amino acids. The J segment lost 2 bases and the V segment lost 8 bases, leaving 5 bases of the junction unmatched. In germline, CDR1 is SQVTM, CDR2 ANQGSEA. CDR3 loop: CSILGQQETQYF. For the CDR3, the DNA is TGCAGCATTTTGGGACAGCAAGAGACCCAGTACTTC.

The chain employs TRBV2 and TRBJ2-7; TRBD1 agrees at 7 bases. Germline V gene sequence: CDR1 SNHLY, CDR2 FYNNEI. This CDR3 contains 13 residues. V was pared by 8 bases and J by 2 bases, with 6 bases of the junction left unmatched. For the CDR3, the DNA is TGTGCCAGCGGAAGGGGGCTCACCTACGAGCAGTACTTC. This sequence encodes CASGRGLTYEQYF.

Concerning this clone: The same CDR3 arises from other DNA sequences in this sample as well. Here the CDR3 DNA reads TGTGCCAGCAGTCTTACAGATACGCAGTATTTT. Translation gives CASSLTDTQYF. This chain connects TRBV2 to TRBJ2-3; D not certain. There are 11 residues in the CDR3. Germline V gene lookup returns CDR1 SNHLY and CDR2 FYNNEI. Trimming shortened V by 5 bases and J by 3 bases, and 3 bases separated the two germline ends. Based on the CDR3 plus reference TRBV2 and TRBJ2-3, the full variable domain is EPEVTQTPSHQVTQMGQEVILRCVPISNHLYFYWYRQILGQKVEFLVSFYNNEISEKSEIFDDQFSVERPDGSNFTLKIRSTKLEDSAMYFCASSLTDTQYFGPGTRLTVL.

This rearrangement joins TRBV19 to TRBJ1-5, with 8 positions matching TRBD1. The CDR3 loop spans 15 amino acids. The germline V gene encodes CDR1 LNHDA and CDR2 SQIVND (reference sequence). J gave up 7 bases and V 1 base, and 6 bases lay outside the gene matches. The CDR3 DNA reads TGTGCCAGTAGTATAGCAGGGGGCGCCAGCCAGCCCCAGCATTTT. This encodes CASSIAGGASQPQHF.

The chain employs TRBV7-6 and TRBJ2-5; a possible D gene is TRBD2 (5 bases). Germline CDR1 reads SGHVS; CDR2 reads FNYEAQ. Trimming took off 2 bases at V and 5 bases at J, with 9 bases between the two ends. This CDR3 is 13 amino acids long. This CDR3 is CASSLNRGETQYF. CDR3 coding DNA: TGTGCCAGCAGCTTAAACCGAGGGGAGACCCAGTACTTC.

The rearrangement joins TRBV30 to TRBJ2-3; maybe TRBD1 (5 bases). In germline, CDR1 is GTSNPN, CDR2 SVGIG (reference sequence). This CDR3 region has 11 residues. The chain's CDR3 is CANQRGPTQYF. The CDR3 DNA sequence: TGTGCTAACCAAAGGGGTCCTACGCAGTATTTT.

This sequence joins TRBV28 and TRBJ1-2; 7 bases map to TRBD1. The V gene end was trimmed by 6 bases and the J gene end by 6 bases; junction bases not matched to a gene: 13. This CDR3 is 15 amino acids long. CDR1 MDHEN and CDR2 SYDVKM come from the germline V gene. CDR3 in DNA: TGTGCCAGCAGGATCCCAGGGGGATTGAAGGATGGCTACACCTTC. Translating gives CASRIPGGLKDGYTF.

This clone came up a few times. This chain uses TRBV30 with TRBJ1-2, with D unclear. Per germline, CDR1 GTSNPN and CDR2 SVGIG (reference sequence). The germline V and J ends were trimmed by 8 bases and 5 bases, with 3 bases remaining between them. The CDR3 has 8 amino acids. The CDR3 loop reads CAPYGYTF. The CDR3 DNA reads TGTGCCCCATATGGCTACACCTTC.

As for this clone: The same CDR3 arises from other DNA sequences in this sample as well. The V and J genes are TRBV9 and TRBJ1-3; D is unresolved. V lost 0 bases, J lost 0 bases, and 7 bases lay in between. The CDR3 contains 15 residues. Germline V gene sequence: CDR1 SGDLS, CDR2 YYNGEE. The CDR3 region is CASSVDSYSGNTIYF. The CDR3 coding sequence is TGTGCCAGCAGCGTAGACAGTTACTCTGGAAACACCATATATTTT.

V gene TRBV10-3 combines with J gene TRBJ2-1; no clear D gene. Trimming removed 0 bases from V and 8 bases from J, with 11 bases in between. This CDR3 is 14 amino acids long. The germline V gene has CDR1 ENHRY and CDR2 SYGVKD. In DNA form, the CDR3 reads TGTGCCATCAGTGAGTCGACTTCGGGTCATGAGCAGTTCTTC. Its protein product is CAISESTSGHEQFF.